The 18 T cell receptor beta chains below were found in one sample sequenced in a study of patients and donors after allogeneic stem cell transplantation. One entry per CDR3 protein results from TCRdb running MiXCR on the RT-PCR reads. The top ten hold under 6.5% of the sample, which has 920,000 or so distinct CDR3 sequences, roughly 18% seen once. Material for sequencing was blood, either unsorted or a sorted T cell fraction (not recorded which). The origin of the receptors is a human donor who was either an allogeneic HSCT recipient or a stem cell or donor lymphocyte infusion donor (not recorded which). It is not recorded whose cells these are; they may come from a transplant donor.

This clonotype was observed a handful of times. V and J are TRBV4-3 and TRBJ2-1; 10 positions agree with TRBD1. The germline V gene encodes CDR1 LGHNA and CDR2 YSLEER. V dropped 1 base and J dropped 2; count of bases not matched to a gene: 2. The CDR3 consists of 16 residues. CDR3 amino acids: CASSQGQGAPYNEQFF. As DNA, the CDR3 is TGCGCCAGCAGCCAAGGACAGGGGGCACCCTACAATGAGCAGTTCTTC.

This clonotype was recorded at least ten times. The rearrangement joins TRBV12-3 or TRBV12-4 to TRBJ2-3; D gene ambiguous. This CDR3 has 13 amino acids. V lost 7 bases, J lost 5 bases, and 13 bases lay in between. The CDR3 region is CASTLLLGDTQYF. In DNA form, the CDR3 reads TGTGCCAGCACGCTCCTCCTCGGAGATACGCAGTATTTT.

The table lists this clonotype with a few counts. The chain employs TRBV29-1 and TRBJ2-7; a weak D match, TRBD2 (6 bases). This CDR3 region has 14 residues. The V and J ends lost 0 bases and 1 base respectively, with 10 bases between them. Germline loops: CDR1 SQVTM, CDR2 ANQGSEA. In DNA, the CDR3 is TGCAGCGTTGAAGATCCGGGACTTTCCTACGAGCAGTACTTC. It translates to CSVEDPGLSYEQYF.

V gene TRBV7-8 combines with J gene TRBJ2-3; 14 nucleotides line up with TRBD2. Trimming cost V 10 bases and J 2 bases; bases outside gene matches: 5. Germline V gene sequence: CDR1 SGHVS, CDR2 FQNEAQ. The CDR3 has 15 amino acids. The CDR3: CATRLAGGTTDTQYF. In DNA, the CDR3 is TGTGCCACCCGACTAGCGGGGGGGACCACAGATACGCAGTATTTT.

Many counts were recorded for this clonotype. The V gene is TRBV12-3 or TRBV12-4, the J gene TRBJ1-1, with a tentative D call TRBD1 (5 bases). V lost 7 bases to trimming and J lost 0 bases, with 12 bases between them. The CDR3 is made up of 14 amino acids. CDR3 in amino acids: CASIPDTLNTEAFF. The DNA for the CDR3 is TGTGCCAGCATACCGGACACACTGAACACTGAAGCTTTCTTT.

The chain recombines TRBV20-1 with TRBJ1-1, with 8 bases fitting TRBD1. This CDR3 has 18 residues. J gave up 2 bases and V 3 bases, and 17 bases lay outside the gene matches. Germline lookup yields CDR1 DFQATT and CDR2 SNEGSKA (reference sequence). CDR3 protein: CSASPYGQGKSRNTEAFF. Here the CDR3 DNA reads TGCAGTGCTAGCCCATATGGACAGGGAAAATCCCGAAACACTGAAGCTTTCTTT.

CDR3 bases: TGCAGTGCTACCCCTAGCGGGAGTAGTCGGGACAATGAGCAGTTCTTC. Translated, it gives CSATPSGSSRDNEQFF. The chain employs TRBV20-1 and TRBJ2-1, with 10 bases aligning to TRBD2. The CDR3 runs to 16 residues. Germline CDR1 DFQATT, CDR2 SNEGSKA (reference sequence). V was pared by 4 bases and J by 5 bases, with 11 bases of the junction left unmatched.

The gene calls are TRBV20-1 and TRBJ2-2, with D maybe TRBD2 (6 bases). Looked up from germline, CDR1 is DFQATT and CDR2 is SNEGSKA (reference sequence). V was shortened by 0 bases and J by 1 base, with 9 bases between the two germline ends. The CDR3 totals 15 residues. The chain's CDR3 is CSAREAGKNTGELFF. The CDR3 DNA reads as TGCAGTGCTAGAGAGGCGGGGAAGAACACCGGGGAGCTGTTTTTT.

A few counts support this clonotype. This chain connects TRBV7-6 to TRBJ1-2; 9 bases line up with TRBD1. The CDR3 totals 14 residues. After removal of 5 bases from V and 7 bases from J, the junction contained 8 bases not matched to a gene. Germline CDR1 reads SGHVS; CDR2 reads FNYEAQ. CDR3 sequence: CASSPRDRASGYTF. DNA for the CDR3: TGTGCCAGCAGCCCCCGGGACAGGGCTTCTGGCTACACCTTC.

This chain connects TRBV4-1 to TRBJ1-2; a weak D match, TRBD1 (6 bases). Germline V gives CDR1 MGHRA, CDR2 YSYEKL. The ends were cut back, 0 bases at V and 4 bases at J, with 21 bases in the middle. The CDR3 spans 18 residues. The DNA of the CDR3 is TGCGCCAGCAGCCAAGATACCCCACGATTCGGACAGAGCTATGGCTACACCTTC. Amino acid sequence: CASSQDTPRFGQSYGYTF.

The gene calls are TRBV29-1 and TRBJ2-3, with D perhaps matching TRBD2 (6 bases). The germline gives CDR1 SQVTM, CDR2 ANQGSEA. The CDR3 is made up of 14 amino acids. Trimming stripped 5 bases from V and 6 bases from J, with 18 bases between. The CDR3 loop is CSVLGTGGYDTQYF. The CDR3 nucleotides read TGCAGCGTTCTTGGGACTGGCGGCTATGATACGCAGTATTTT.

In this sample, this clonotype turned up a few times. The chain combines TRBV7-9 with TRBJ2-7; either TRBD1 or TRBD2 may supply D (6 bases each). The germline V gene encodes CDR1 SEHNR and CDR2 FQNEAQ (reference sequence). The germline V and J ends were trimmed by 2 bases and 3 bases, with 14 bases remaining between them. CDR3 length: 15 residues. The CDR3: CASSLFPGAIYEQYF. CDR3 sequence (DNA): TGTGCCAGCAGCTTATTCCCGGGGGCGATCTACGAGCAGTACTTC.

This clonotype has just a few counts. This chain uses TRBV16 with TRBJ1-1, with D unresolved. The V gene's germline CDR1 is KGHSY and CDR2 FQNENV. This CDR3 has 15 residues. The V end was cut by 0 bases, the J end by 2 bases, with 10 bases between. The CDR3 sequence is CASSQSPGKNTEAFF. CDR3 nucleotide sequence: TGTGCCAGCAGCCAATCACCCGGAAAAAACACTGAAGCTTTCTTT. Full variable domain (rest looked up from reference TRBV16 and TRBJ1-1): GEEVAQTPKHLVRGEGQKAKLYCAPIKGHSYVFWYQQVLKNEFKFLISFQNENVFDETGMPKERFSAKCLPNSPCSLEIQATKLEDSAVYFCASSQSPGKNTEAFFGQGTRLTVV.

The rearrangement uses TRBV4-1 and TRBJ2-2; D might be TRBD2 (5 bases). This CDR3 is 15 amino acids long. Germline V lookup: CDR1 MGHRA, CDR2 YSYEKL. V lost 3 bases to trimming and J lost 7 bases, with 15 bases between them. This chain's CDR3 is CASSHKASGGGELFF. Here the CDR3 DNA reads TGCGCCAGCAGCCATAAAGCCAGCGGAGGCGGGGAGCTGTTTTTT.

The genes are TRBV6-5 and TRBJ2-7, with D perhaps matching TRBD2 (5 bases). Germline CDR1 is MNHEY and CDR2 is SVGAGI. The ends were cut back, 2 bases at V and 5 bases at J, with 22 bases in the middle. The CDR3 is 17 residues long. CDR3 sequence: CASSYPKATIKADEQYF. CDR3 nucleotide sequence: TGTGCCAGCAGTTACCCGAAAGCGACTATAAAAGCCGACGAGCAGTACTTC.

This clonotype appeared a few times. The chain joins TRBV7-2 to TRBJ2-1, with D uncertain. CDR1 and CDR2 from the germline V gene are SGHTA and FQGNSA. Trimming removed 1 base from V and 3 bases from J, with 13 bases in between. The CDR3 totals 16 residues. CDR3: CASSLETHYLYNEQFF. The CDR3 bases are TGTGCCAGCAGCTTAGAGACTCATTATCTCTACAATGAGCAGTTCTTC.

V usage is TRBV5-6 and J usage is TRBJ2-5; D is perhaps TRBD1 (6 bases). Germline-derived CDR1 and CDR2 are SGHDT and YYEEEE. The ends were cut back, 6 bases at V and 2 bases at J, with 17 bases in the middle. The length of the CDR3 is 15 residues. CDR3: CASITLQGRQETQYF. CDR3 DNA sequence: TGTGCCAGCATCACACTTCAGGGGAGACAAGAGACCCAGTACTTC. Full variable domain (outside the CDR3, taken from reference TRBV5-6 and TRBJ2-5): DAGVTQSPTHLIKTRGQQVTLRCSPKSGHDTVSWYQQALGQGPQFIFQYYEEEERQRGNFPDRFSGHQFPNYSSELNVNALLLGDSALYLCASITLQGRQETQYFGPGTRLLVL.

The sample holds a few counts of this clonotype. The rearrangement uses TRBV7-9 and TRBJ2-7; D is possibly TRBD1 or TRBD2 (5 bases each). The CDR3 spans 16 residues. The germline gives CDR1 SEHNR, CDR2 FQNEAQ (reference sequence). The V gene lost 5 bases and the J gene lost 0 bases, with 17 bases spanning the gap. The CDR3 DNA follows: TGTGCCAGCAGCGAAAAACCGGGACGGACCTCCTACGAGCAGTACTTC. This gives the protein CASSEKPGRTSYEQYF.